A selection of T cell receptor beta chains follows, all from one sample in a study of response to subunit inactivated influenza vaccine. TCRdb called the RT-PCR reads again in MiXCR, with one record for every CDR3 protein. Here the sample spans 600,000 to 850,000 distinct CDR3 sequences, 13% to 15% being singletons. The sample here was PBMCs from blood, taken about 14 days before vaccination. The receptors stem from a man in his fifties or sixties who received an inactivated influenza vaccine. Both conserved end residues are part of each CDR3. The D gene is left open where the match is weak. Part of the rows lack a size; the others show once, few, many or a class for expanded clones.

v_call	clone_size	j_call	d_call	cdr3_aa	cdr3_nt
TRBV3-1	few	TRBJ1-1	TRBD1	CASSQDRGTGRETEAFF	TGTGCCAGCAGCCAAGATAGAGGGACAGGGCGAGAGACTGAAGCTTTCTTT
TRBV29-1	few	TRBJ2-7	TRBD2	CSVLRTSGTYEQYF	TGCAGCGTGCTCCGGACTAGCGGAACCTACGAGCAGTACTTC
TRBV4-2	.	TRBJ2-7	TRBD1	CASSQDGTDYEQYF	TGTGCCAGCAGCCAGGACGGGACAGACTACGAGCAGTACTTC
TRBV14	.	TRBJ2-1	TRBD2	CASSAGTSWDNEQFF	TGTGCCAGCAGCGCCGGGACTAGCTGGGACAATGAGCAGTTCTTC
TRBV10-3	.	TRBJ2-3	TRBD2	CAIRGGSTDTQYF	TGTGCCATCCGCGGGGGGAGCACAGATACGCAGTATTTT
TRBV5-1	many	TRBJ2-7	TRBD1	CASKNGQEISYEQYF	TGCGCCAGCAAGAATGGACAGGAGATTTCCTACGAGCAGTACTTC
TRBV7-2	many	TRBJ2-7	.	CASSFPSDYEQYF	TGTGCCAGCAGCTTCCCTAGTGACTACGAGCAGTACTTC
TRBV7-2	.	TRBJ2-1	TRBD2	CASSTGTSGYRLEFF	TGTGCCAGCAGCACTGGGACTAGCGGTTACCGCTTGGAGTTCTTC
TRBV6-5	.	TRBJ2-7	.	CASSSSGAYQYF	TGTGCCAGCAGTTCCTCCGGGGCCTACCAGTACTTC
TRBV12-5	.	TRBJ2-1	TRBD1	CASGFTGGYEQFF	TGTGCTAGTGGTTTCACAGGGGGCTATGAGCAGTTCTTC
TRBV29-1	few	TRBJ1-1	.	CSVVANTEAFF	TGCAGCGTAGTGGCGAACACTGAAGCTTTCTTT
TRBV12-3/TRBV12-4	few	TRBJ2-1	.	CASSQSLNEQFF	TGTGCCAGCAGTCAGTCCCTCAATGAGCAGTTCTTC
TRBV4-1	many	TRBJ2-2	.	CASSQGVAGELFF	TGCGCCAGCAGCCAAGGCGTAGCCGGGGAGCTGTTTTTT
TRBV29-1	.	TRBJ1-2	.	CSVEDITDSHYGYTF	TGCAGCGTTGAAGATATCACAGATTCCCACTATGGCTACACCTTC
TRBV5-1	few	TRBJ1-6	.	CASSLETVSPLHF	TGCGCCAGCAGCTTGGAGACGGTTTCACCCCTCCACTTT
TRBV20-1	few	TRBJ1-1	.	CSAIGGIGLRNTEAFF	TGCAGTGCTATAGGAGGGATCGGGTTAAGGAACACTGAAGCTTTCTTT
TRBV4-3	.	TRBJ1-1	.	CASSQETRGLAFF	TGCGCCAGCAGCCAAGAAACACGAGGTCTTGCTTTCTTT
TRBV4-3	few	TRBJ2-2	.	CASSQDGRGELFF	TGCGCCAGCAGCCAAGATGGGCGCGGGGAGCTGTTTTTT
TRBV12-3/TRBV12-4	.	TRBJ1-5	TRBD1	CASTQGVRGVGNQPQHF	TGTGCCAGCACTCAGGGGGTCAGGGGAGTAGGCAATCAGCCCCAGCATTTT
TRBV29-1	.	TRBJ1-5	TRBD1	CSVAGTGLNQPQHF	TGCAGCGTTGCCGGGACAGGCCTTAATCAGCCCCAGCATTTT
TRBV20-1	many	TRBJ2-2	TRBD2	CSARGGNTGELFF	TGCAGTGCTCGCGGGGGGAACACCGGGGAGCTGTTTTTT
TRBV20-1	.	TRBJ2-5	.	CRGERGETQYF	TGCAGGGGGGAGAGGGGGGAGACCCAGTACTTC
TRBV20-1	few	TRBJ2-7	.	CSARVGLLPHEQYF	TGCAGTGCTAGGGTGGGACTCCTCCCCCACGAGCAGTACTTC
TRBV20-1	.	TRBJ1-2	.	CSARDITYGYTF	TGCAGTGCTCGGGACATTACCTATGGCTACACCTTC
TRBV15	few	TRBJ2-5	.	CATSRAGRVGETQYF	TGTGCCACCAGCAGAGCAGGAAGGGTGGGAGAGACCCAGTACTTC
TRBV20-1	few	TRBJ2-7	TRBD2	CSATGINGLAVYEQYF	TGCAGTGCTACGGGAATAAACGGACTAGCGGTCTACGAGCAGTACTTC
TRBV2	many	TRBJ2-7	.	CASSDTGTPRYYEQYF	TGTGCCAGCAGCGACACCGGGACCCCGAGGTATTACGAGCAGTACTTC
TRBV18	.	TRBJ2-5	.	CASSKKETQYF	TGTGCCAGCTCAAAGAAAGAGACCCAGTACTTC
TRBV7-9	many	TRBJ2-7	.	CASSLNPGYEQYF	TGTGCCAGCAGCTTAAACCCAGGCTACGAGCAGTACTTC
TRBV7-2	.	TRBJ1-1	TRBD1	CASRVTGTANTEAFF	TGTGCCAGCAGAGTTACCGGGACAGCTAACACTGAAGCTTTCTTT
TRBV20-1	many	TRBJ1-1	.	CSASRGNTEAFF	TGCAGTGCTAGTAGGGGCAACACTGAAGCTTTCTTT
TRBV28	few	TRBJ2-7	TRBD2	CASESARGGTSGGTGYEQYF	TGTGCCAGCGAGAGCGCCCGGGGGGGGACTAGCGGAGGGACGGGCTACGAGCAGTACTTC
TRBV5-1	few	TRBJ2-3	.	CASSLDGGPQDTQYF	TGCGCCAGCAGCTTGGACGGGGGGCCGCAAGATACGCAGTATTTT
TRBV7-2	many	TRBJ2-7	.	CASSLVSGYEQYF	TGTGCCAGCAGTTTGGTCTCCGGATACGAGCAGTACTTC
TRBV5-5	few	TRBJ1-6	.	CASSLEHFSYNSPLHF	TGTGCCAGCAGCTTGGAACACTTCTCCTATAATTCACCCCTCCACTTT
TRBV7-8	.	TRBJ2-2	.	CARPSHRELFF	TGTGCCCGCCCGAGTCACCGGGAGCTGTTTTTT
TRBV2	few	TRBJ2-1	TRBD2	CASTPEARGGEQFF	TGTGCCAGCACCCCGGAGGCCCGGGGGGGTGAGCAGTTCTTC
TRBV6-2/TRBV6-3	.	TRBJ2-3	.	CASSYGYTRGDTQYF	TGTGCCAGCAGTTATGGGTACACTAGGGGAGATACGCAGTATTTT
TRBV7-2	.	TRBJ2-7	TRBD2	CASSIGLAVSYEQYF	TGTGCCAGCAGCATTGGACTAGCGGTATCCTACGAGCAGTACTTC
TRBV7-2	.	TRBJ2-1	.	CASSQGLWGVLVF	TGTGCCAGCAGCCAAGGGTTGTGGGGGGTCTTGGTCTTC